The 23 T cell receptor beta chains below were found in one sample sequenced in a study of blood T cell repertoires in COVID-19. Sequencing was performed with immunoSEQ multiplex PCR; in TCRdb, only in-frame clones are kept and a portion is missing. The sample records 90,000 to 150,000 clones, approximately 81% being singletons. Sequences were obtained from peripheral blood. These receptors all come from a woman aged 80 or over with acute or convalescent COVID-19.

This sequence joins TRBV28 and TRBJ1-5, with a possible D match to TRBD1 (6 bases). CDR1 is MDHEN, CDR2 SYDVKM, per germline. This CDR3 has 14 residues. Trimming cost V 7 bases and J 7 bases, with 17 bases left between them. The CDR3 region has the DNA TGTGCCAGCAAATTAATGGGGGCTGGCCAGCCCCAGCATTTT. This translates into CASKLMGAGQPQHF.

The J gene is TRBJ1-5, the V gene TRBV7-2; D might be TRBD1 (5 bases). CDR3 length equals 14 residues. Per the germline V gene, CDR1 is SGHTA and CDR2 is FQGNSA. Trimming left V 0 bases short and J 6 bases short, with 9 bases between. CDR3 coding DNA: TGTGCCAGCAGCTTAGCGCAGGGTAGTCAGCCCCAGCATTTT. It yields the protein CASSLAQGSQPQHF.

The V gene is TRBV6-6, the J gene TRBJ2-5; TRBD2 agrees at 12 bases. Germline CDR1 reads MNHNY; CDR2 reads SVGAGI (reference sequence). The junction had 1 base not matched to a gene; V was cut back by 6 bases and J by 2 bases. The CDR3 spans 14 residues. CDR3 protein: CASRLAGGQETQYF. In nucleotides, the CDR3 is TGTGCCAGCAGGCTAGCGGGGGGGCAAGAGACCCAGTACTTC.

This chain joins TRBV27 and TRBJ1-4; D remains ambiguous. CDR3 size: 15 residues. V was cut by 4 bases and J by 13 bases, with 22 bases left in between. Germline-derived CDR1 and CDR2 are MNHEY and SMNVEV (reference sequence). Here the CDR3 reads CASSSIGLTTGGLFF. CDR3 DNA sequence: TGTGCCAGCAGTTCCATCGGACTGACCACGGGTGGACTGTTTTTT.

J is TRBJ1-4 and V is TRBV12-3 or TRBV12-4; 7 positions agree with TRBD1. This CDR3 region has 13 residues. V trimming: 5 bases; J trimming: 5 bases; junction bases outside the gene matches: 2. Written as DNA, the CDR3 is TGTGCCAGCAGTACACAGGGGAATGAAAAACTGTTTTTT. Translated: CASSTQGNEKLFF.

This clone was detected a few times. The genes are TRBV6-5 and TRBJ2-7, with D possibly TRBD2 on 5 matching bases. The germline V gene has CDR1 MNHEY and CDR2 SVGAGI. There are 12 residues in the CDR3. Trimming removed 7 bases from V and 4 bases from J, with 11 bases in between. The DNA of the CDR3 is TGTGCCAGCAAGACGGGCGGGTACGAGCAGTACTTC. Translating gives CASKTGGYEQYF.

This clone showed up just a few times. The chain links TRBV5-6 to TRBJ1-3; TRBD1 agrees at 7 bases. Per the germline V gene, CDR1 is SGHDT and CDR2 is YYEEEE. J lost 0 bases, V lost 0 bases, and 12 bases had no gene match. The CDR3 contains 19 residues. This chain's CDR3 is CASSLADWDRWASGNTIYF. In DNA, the CDR3 is TGTGCCAGCAGCTTGGCGGATTGGGACAGATGGGCCTCTGGAAACACCATATATTTT.

The chain employs TRBV28 and TRBJ1-2; D might be TRBD1 (6 bases). V lost 5 bases and J lost 4, with 14 bases in between. CDR1 MDHEN and CDR2 SYDVKM come from the germline V gene. The CDR3 runs to 14 residues. DNA of the CDR3: TGTGCCAGCAGTGGGGGTGGGGGCCCCTATGGCTACACCTTC. Translated: CASSGGGGPYGYTF.

The chain employs TRBV2 and TRBJ2-7, with 9 bases fitting TRBD1. The germline CDR1 and CDR2 sequences are SNHLY and FYNNEI. The CDR3 spans 14 residues. V lost 6 bases and J lost 6; bases outside the gene matches: 9. CDR3 nucleotides: TGTGCCAGCAGCTCCCTGACAGGGGGTGTCGAGCAGTACTTC. Amino acids: CASSSLTGGVEQYF.

This clone was observed a handful of times. The J gene is TRBJ2-1, the V gene TRBV11-2; 7 bases align to TRBD1. Germline assignment: CDR1 SGHAT and CDR2 FQNNGV. The length of the CDR3 is 15 residues. V trimming: 5 bases; J trimming: 3 bases; junction bases outside the gene matches: 7. The CDR3 region is CASSGDRVNYNEQFF. CDR3 bases: TGTGCCAGCAGCGGAGACAGGGTTAACTACAATGAGCAGTTCTTC.

This sequence joins TRBV6-1 and TRBJ2-1; 9 nucleotides match TRBD2. CDR1 is MNHNS and CDR2 is SASEGT in the germline V gene. Trimming cost V 2 bases and J 10 bases; bases outside gene matches: 9. The CDR3 length is 15 residues. This CDR3 is CASSELAGGPGEQFF. The CDR3 DNA follows: TGTGCCAGCAGTGAATTGGCGGGGGGGCCCGGGGAGCAGTTCTTC.

The chain links TRBV7-4 to TRBJ1-4, with D possibly matching TRBD1 (5 bases). This CDR3 region has 15 residues. The germline V gene encodes CDR1 SGHVT and CDR2 SQSDAQ. V was shortened by 6 bases and J by 5 bases, with 16 bases between the two germline ends. For the CDR3, the DNA is TGTGCCAGCAGTTCCCCTGGCGGGGGAAATGAAAAACTGTTTTTT. It codes for CASSSPGGGNEKLFF. The variable domain in full, with the rest retrieved from reference TRBV7-4 and TRBJ1-4, is GAGVSQSPRYKVAKRGRDVALRCDSISGHVTLYWYRQTLGQGSEVLTYSQSDAQRDKSGRPSGRFSAERPERSVSTLKIQRTEQGDSAVYLCASSSPGGGNEKLFFGSGTQLSVL.

The CDR3: CASSQAVPRTSTDTQYF. CDR3 bases: TGTGCCAGCAGCCAAGCGGTACCTAGAACTAGCACAGATACGCAGTATTTT. The rearrangement uses TRBV3-1 (or the pseudogene TRBV3-2) and TRBJ2-3; D is uncertain. Germline V gene sequence: CDR1 LGHDT, CDR2 YNNKEL (reference sequence). Trimming took 1 base from V and 0 from J, leaving 14 bases between them. This CDR3 contains 17 residues.

The chain couples TRBV2 to TRBJ2-7, with TRBD2 matching over 11 bases. The CDR3 runs to 16 residues. The V and J ends lost 5 bases and 1 base, in that order; junction bases with no gene match: 7. The germline gives CDR1 SNHLY, CDR2 FYNNEI. The CDR3 nucleotides are TGTGCCAGCAGTTCTCCGAGACTAGCGGGGTCCTACGAGCAGTACTTC. Translated: CASSSPRLAGSYEQYF.

The gene calls are TRBV3-1 (or the pseudogene TRBV3-2) and TRBJ1-6, with no clear D. Trimming took off 1 base at V and 10 bases at J, with 5 bases between the two ends. The CDR3 has 12 amino acids. Germline V gene sequence: CDR1 LGHDT, CDR2 YNNKEL (reference sequence). CDR3 bases: TGTGCCAGCAGCCAAGTCCGGTCACCCCTCCACTTT. Protein: CASSQVRSPLHF.

The gene calls are TRBV7-2 and TRBJ2-7, with unresolved D. Germline values: CDR1 SGHTA, CDR2 FQGNSA. The V and J ends lost 6 bases and 3 bases respectively, with 9 bases between them. The CDR3 is 12 amino acids. The CDR3 here is CASSSTYYEQYF. The CDR3 nucleotides read TGTGCCAGCAGTTCCACCTACTACGAGCAGTACTTC.

This clone showed up just a few times. This chain links TRBV12-3 or TRBV12-4 with TRBJ2-2; possible D gene TRBD2, 5 bases. The CDR3 has 12 amino acids. Trimming cost V 3 bases and J 9 bases, with 8 bases left between them. For the CDR3, the DNA is TGTGCCAGCAGTTTTCCGGGGAGGGAGCTGTTTTTT. This encodes CASSFPGRELFF.

The V gene is TRBV3-1 (or the pseudogene TRBV3-2), the J gene TRBJ2-5, with TRBD1 as a possible D gene (5 bases). Trimming took 1 base from V and 5 from J, leaving 11 bases between them. This CDR3 contains 14 residues. Germline CDR1 LGHDT, CDR2 YNNKEL (reference sequence). CDR3 loop: CASSQGPGMETQYF. The CDR3 nucleotides read TGTGCCAGCAGCCAAGGCCCAGGGATGGAGACCCAGTACTTC.

The V and J genes are TRBV2 and TRBJ2-7; TRBD1 matches at 7 bases. After removal of 4 bases from V and 0 bases from J, the junction contained 3 bases not matched to a gene. Germline V CDR1 and CDR2: SNHLY, FYNNEI. There are 14 residues in the CDR3. Written as DNA, the CDR3 is TGTGCCAGCAGTGCGACAGGGCGCTCCTACGAGCAGTACTTC. As protein: CASSATGRSYEQYF.

The CDR3, as DNA: TGCGCCAGCAGCTCCGGACAGGGCATAGGCACCGGGGAGCTGTTTTTT. This codes for CASSSGQGIGTGELFF. The rearrangement joins TRBV5-1 to TRBJ2-2, with 8 positions matching TRBD1. The CDR3 is made up of 16 amino acids. The V gene end was trimmed by 3 bases and the J gene end by 4 bases; junction bases not matched to a gene: 8. Germline V gene data show CDR1 as SGHRS and CDR2 as YFSETQ.

This chain connects TRBV5-6 to TRBJ1-2, with D uncertain. Trimming stripped 0 bases from V and 4 bases from J, with 10 bases between. The germline CDR1 and CDR2 sequences are SGHDT and YYEEEE. This CDR3 has 14 residues. The DNA of the CDR3 is TGTGCCAGCAGCTTGGGAGGGTTTGGCTATGGCTACACCTTC. This sequence encodes CASSLGGFGYGYTF.

V gene TRBV10-3 combines with J gene TRBJ1-4; TRBD1 matches at 7 bases. Losses at the gene ends were 0 bases for V and 4 bases for J; bases not matched to a gene: 2. This CDR3 has 15 residues. The germline V gene encodes CDR1 ENHRY and CDR2 SYGVKD. CDR3 nucleotides: TGTGCCATCAGTGAGTCGACAGGGCTTAATGAAAAACTGTTTTTT. Residues: CAISESTGLNEKLFF.

The chain links TRBV5-4 to TRBJ2-5; maybe TRBD2 (6 bases). V gave up 4 bases and J gave up 2 bases, with 12 bases separating them. The CDR3 extends over 14 amino acids. The germline V gene encodes CDR1 SGHNT and CDR2 YYREEE (reference sequence). This chain's CDR3 is CASSTRLGQETQYF. CDR3 in DNA: TGTGCCAGCAGCACTCGACTAGGGCAAGAGACCCAGTACTTC.